The clone carrying this T cell receptor (beta chain) was detected a few times. Its antigen is unidentified. This sample was included in a study of T cells in Graves' hyperthyroidism and ophthalmopathy. Study information: Specimen type is peripheral blood, collected at initial diagnosis prior to any treatment. Study results and caveats: The model anticipated ophthalmopathy a median about six months pre-onset.

Amplification of TCR beta CDR3 regions was performed using RNA transcripts as template. Using the HTBI primer set, a first-round RT-PCR was run on the TCR CDR3. In TCRdb, the multiplex PCR reads were re-called with MiXCR into one record per CDR3 protein. The repertoire consists of approximately 400,000 distinct CDR3 sequences, with around 14% occurring once and the leading ten covering around a third. No progression to ophthalmopathy during 18 months of follow-up defined stable disease. Out of approximately 10 ml of fresh peripheral blood came the PBMCs. This sequence originates from a woman aged 30 to 39 with Graves' hyperthyroidism. The material sequenced was blood.

Written as DNA, the CDR3 is TGTGCCAGTAGCCCAACAGGGAAGAGCACAGATACGCAGTATTTT. This gives the protein CASSPTGKSTDTQYF. This chain joins TRBV19 and TRBJ2-3, with a weak D call TRBD1 (6 bases). Trimming shortened V by 6 bases and J by 0 bases, and 13 bases separated the two germline ends. CDR1 and CDR2 (germline): LNHDA, SQIVND (reference sequence). CDR3 length: 15 residues.